This TCR beta chain was observed in a study of vaccination and CD4 T cells after COVID-19. Study-level background: Post-COVID samples were collected a median approximately 93 days following diagnosis, spanning 35 to 161. Stimulation used overlapping spike peptides from SARS-CoV-2, HCoV-NL63, HCoV-OC43 and HCoV-229E. Findings and limits, study-wide: It was found that, in convalescent patients, 304 of 307 vaccine-specific clones were spike mono-reactive.

Of note for this clonotype: Its antigen is undetermined.

Cultured CD4+ T-cell DNA underwent Oncomine TCR Beta short-read sequencing. TCRdb reprocessed the PCR reads with MiXCR, giving one entry per CDR3 protein. Seen here are tens of thousands of distinct CDR3 sequences, just under 45% observed once, and the top ten hold approximately 15%. CDR1 and CDR2 from the germline V gene are SGHTA and FQGTGA. This CDR3 region has 14 residues. With V trimmed by 1 base and J by 7 bases, 4 bases remained unmatched. Sample treatment: roughly nine-day PBMC culture with coronavirus spike peptide pools or control peptides (ViraFEST assay). In the ViraFEST assay, peptide-pool expansion preceded TCR sequencing of expanded clonotypes.

This clonotype originated in a human donor who had recovered from COVID-19. The chain couples TRBV7-3 to TRBJ2-1; 7 bases line up with TRBD2. Specimen: CD4+ T cells from blood, cultured in vitro. CDR3 amino acids: CASSLRAGENEQFF. Here the CDR3 DNA reads TGTGCCAGCAGCTTAAGGGCGGGGGAGAATGAGCAGTTCTTC.